This TCR beta chain was retrieved from a study of patients and donors after allogeneic stem cell transplantation. The V and J ends lost 6 bases and 0 bases respectively, with 17 bases between them. Germline-derived CDR1 and CDR2 are SGHTA and FQGNSA. The CDR3 has 17 amino acids. TCRdb ran MiXCR on the RT-PCR reads and lists one entry per CDR3 protein. The sample records approximately 200,000 distinct CDR3 sequences, about 40% being singletons. The rearrangement links TRBV7-2 to TRBJ2-2; a possible D gene is TRBD2 (5 bases). The TCR was taken from a human donor who was either an allogeneic HSCT recipient or a stem cell or donor lymphocyte infusion donor (not recorded which). It is not recorded whose cells these are; they may come from a transplant donor. Sequenced material: blood, either unsorted or a sorted T cell fraction (not recorded which). The CDR3 sequence is CASRLRVSGTNTGELFF. The CDR3 bases are TGTGCCAGCAGACTACGAGTATCCGGGACGAACACCGGGGAGCTGTTTTTT.